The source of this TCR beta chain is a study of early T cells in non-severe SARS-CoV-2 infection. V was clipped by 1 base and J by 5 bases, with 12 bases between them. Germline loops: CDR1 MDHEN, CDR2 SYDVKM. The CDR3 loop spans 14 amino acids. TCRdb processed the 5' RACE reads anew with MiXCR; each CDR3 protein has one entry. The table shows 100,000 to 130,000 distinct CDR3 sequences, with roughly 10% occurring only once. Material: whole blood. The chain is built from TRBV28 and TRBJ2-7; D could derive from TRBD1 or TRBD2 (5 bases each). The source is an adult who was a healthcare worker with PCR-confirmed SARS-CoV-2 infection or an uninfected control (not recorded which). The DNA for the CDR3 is TGTGCCAGCAGTTTATCAGGGTTTAGCGACGAGCAGTACTTC. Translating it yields CASSLSGFSDEQYF.